The rows below give T cell receptor beta chains drawn from one sample of a study of Graves' ophthalmopathy and Graves' hyperthyroidism. TCRdb re-analysed the multiplex PCR reads in MiXCR, keeping a single row per CDR3 protein. The sample has 350,000 to 400,000 distinct CDR3 sequences, 15% seen once. Material for sequencing was peripheral blood. The receptors were gathered from a woman under 30 with stable Graves' hyperthyroidism. The CDR3 runs from the conserved cysteine through the conserved F or W. The D gene is left open where the match is weak. The listing skips clone size in some rows; elsewhere it reads once, few, many or a size class.

v_call: TRBV2; clone_size: many; j_call: TRBJ2-6; d_call: -; cdr3_nt: TGTGCCAGCAGATTTCAGGGCTCTGGGGCCAACGTCCTGACTTTC; cdr3_aa: CASRFQGSGANVLTF
v_call: TRBV19; clone_size: many; j_call: TRBJ1-1; d_call: -; cdr3_nt: TGTGCCAGTAACTCGGGGCCGAGGAACACTGAAGCTTTCTTT; cdr3_aa: CASNSGPRNTEAFF
v_call: TRBV12-3/TRBV12-4; clone_size: many; j_call: TRBJ1-1; d_call: TRBD1; cdr3_nt: TGTGCCAGCAGATTGGGACAGGAAGGTGATGCTTTCTTT; cdr3_aa: CASRLGQEGDAFF
v_call: TRBV12-3/TRBV12-4; clone_size: many; j_call: TRBJ1-6; d_call: TRBD1; cdr3_nt: TGTGCCAGCAGCCCGACAGGGATAATGGCGCCCCTCCACTTT; cdr3_aa: CASSPTGIMAPLHF
v_call: TRBV20-1; clone_size: many; j_call: TRBJ2-5; d_call: -; cdr3_nt: TGCAGTGCTAGCGGTGGCGCCAGCCAAGAGACCCAGTACTTC; cdr3_aa: CSASGGASQETQYF
v_call: TRBV6-1; clone_size: few; j_call: TRBJ2-7; d_call: -; cdr3_nt: TGTGCCAGCAGTGTACGGCGAGGCGATCAGTACTTC; cdr3_aa: CASSVRRGDQYF
v_call: TRBV19; clone_size: many; j_call: TRBJ2-1; d_call: TRBD1; cdr3_nt: TGTGCCAGTAGTATATGGTCAGGGGGTGGTAATGAGCAGTTCTTC; cdr3_aa: CASSIWSGGGNEQFF
v_call: TRBV13; clone_size: few; j_call: TRBJ2-7; d_call: -; cdr3_nt: TGTGCCAGCAGCTTAACCAATCCGTTTGGCGAGCAGTACTTC; cdr3_aa: CASSLTNPFGEQYF
v_call: TRBV20-1; clone_size: few; j_call: TRBJ2-7; d_call: TRBD2; cdr3_nt: TGCAGTGCTAGATATACTAGCGGGGGGGCCGGGTACGAGCAGTACTTC; cdr3_aa: CSARYTSGGAGYEQYF
v_call: TRBV7-2; clone_size: many; j_call: TRBJ2-5; d_call: -; cdr3_nt: TGTGCCAGCAGTTTTGATAGGGGGGAGACCCAGTACTTC; cdr3_aa: CASSFDRGETQYF
v_call: TRBV19; clone_size: many; j_call: TRBJ1-2; d_call: -; cdr3_nt: TGTGCCAGTAGTGATCCAGGGAGGTTAAACTATGGCTACACCTTC; cdr3_aa: CASSDPGRLNYGYTF
v_call: TRBV6-5; clone_size: many; j_call: TRBJ1-5; d_call: TRBD1; cdr3_nt: TGTGCCAGCAGTTACGGTAGGGGGCAAGGCAATCAGCCCCAGCATTTT; cdr3_aa: CASSYGRGQGNQPQHF
v_call: TRBV27; clone_size: -; j_call: TRBJ1-1; d_call: -; cdr3_nt: TGTGCCAGCAGTTTATTAGGGGGGGGGAACACTGAAGTTTTCTTT; cdr3_aa: CASSLLGGGNTEVFF
v_call: TRBV24-1; clone_size: many; j_call: TRBJ1-5; d_call: -; cdr3_nt: TGTGCCACCAGTGACTGGGCTAGCAATCAGCCCCAGCATTTT; cdr3_aa: CATSDWASNQPQHF
v_call: TRBV2; clone_size: many; j_call: TRBJ1-2; d_call: TRBD1; cdr3_nt: TGTGCCAGCAGGAGCCTCGGGACAGGCCAAAGAAACTATGGCTACACCTTC; cdr3_aa: CASRSLGTGQRNYGYTF
v_call: TRBV18; clone_size: -; j_call: TRBJ1-1; d_call: -; cdr3_nt: TGTGCCAGCTCACCAGCTTTGAACGGGAACACTGAAGCTTTCTTT; cdr3_aa: CASSPALNGNTEAFF
v_call: TRBV15; clone_size: -; j_call: TRBJ2-7; d_call: TRBD1; cdr3_nt: TGTGCCACCAGCAGAGGAACCGGACAGGGGAACTACGAGCAGTACTTC; cdr3_aa: CATSRGTGQGNYEQYF
v_call: TRBV6-5; clone_size: many; j_call: TRBJ1-1; d_call: -; cdr3_nt: TGTGCCAGCAGTTACTCGACAGCGGGTAACACTGAAGCTTTCTTT; cdr3_aa: CASSYSTAGNTEAFF
v_call: TRBV19; clone_size: -; j_call: TRBJ2-7; d_call: -; cdr3_nt: TGTGCCAGTAGTGTAGAGGAACGGAAGGGATACGAGCAGTACTTC; cdr3_aa: CASSVEERKGYEQYF
v_call: TRBV20-1; clone_size: few; j_call: TRBJ1-1; d_call: -; cdr3_nt: TGCAGTGCTAGAGAGGGGGTCGTAATGAACACTGAAGCTTTCTTT; cdr3_aa: CSAREGVVMNTEAFF
v_call: TRBV6-1; clone_size: many; j_call: TRBJ2-7; d_call: -; cdr3_nt: TGTGCCAGCAGTGTTCAGCCAAGCTCCTACGAGCAGTACTTC; cdr3_aa: CASSVQPSSYEQYF
v_call: TRBV20-1; clone_size: many; j_call: TRBJ1-5; d_call: -; cdr3_nt: TGCAGTGCGACTGGACAATTAAATCAGCCCCAGCATTTT; cdr3_aa: CSATGQLNQPQHF
v_call: TRBV12-3/TRBV12-4; clone_size: many; j_call: TRBJ1-2; d_call: TRBD1; cdr3_nt: TGTGCCAGCAGTTTGAGACAGGGGACCAACTATGGCTACACCTTC; cdr3_aa: CASSLRQGTNYGYTF
v_call: TRBV2; clone_size: few; j_call: TRBJ2-1; d_call: -; cdr3_nt: TGTGCCAGCGTAGGGGGGGAATACAATGAGCAGTTCTTC; cdr3_aa: CASVGGEYNEQFF
v_call: TRBV2; clone_size: many; j_call: TRBJ2-7; d_call: -; cdr3_nt: TGTGCCAGCAGGCCCATGGACCGGTACGAGCAGTACTTC; cdr3_aa: CASRPMDRYEQYF
v_call: TRBV7-9; clone_size: many; j_call: TRBJ2-7; d_call: -; cdr3_nt: TGTGCCAGCAGCTTCGGAAGAGGTTCAGACGAGCAGTACTTC; cdr3_aa: CASSFGRGSDEQYF
v_call: TRBV5-1; clone_size: many; j_call: TRBJ1-6; d_call: -; cdr3_nt: TGCGCCAGCAGCTTGGCTGGCAGGGACTCACCCCTCCACTTT; cdr3_aa: CASSLAGRDSPLHF
v_call: TRBV12-3/TRBV12-4; clone_size: many; j_call: TRBJ1-2; d_call: -; cdr3_nt: TGTGCCAGCAGTCCCGATTGGCGCCTCAACTATGGCTACACCTTC; cdr3_aa: CASSPDWRLNYGYTF
v_call: TRBV12-3/TRBV12-4; clone_size: many; j_call: TRBJ1-1; d_call: TRBD1; cdr3_nt: TGTGCCAGCAGGAAGACAGGGAGCACTGAAGCTTTCTTT; cdr3_aa: CASRKTGSTEAFF
v_call: TRBV5-1; clone_size: -; j_call: TRBJ2-7; d_call: -; cdr3_nt: TGCGCCAGCAGCTTGGCCGTTGTCCGAGACGGCCACGAGCAGTACTTC; cdr3_aa: CASSLAVVRDGHEQYF
v_call: TRBV15; clone_size: many; j_call: TRBJ2-7; d_call: -; cdr3_nt: TGTGCCACCAGCTCAAGTCGGAGGGACCGTGGCTACGAGCAGTACTTC; cdr3_aa: CATSSSRRDRGYEQYF
v_call: TRBV20-1; clone_size: many; j_call: TRBJ1-1; d_call: TRBD1; cdr3_nt: TGCAGTGCTAGAGACCCACAGGGGACTGAAGCTTTCTTT; cdr3_aa: CSARDPQGTEAFF
v_call: TRBV6-1; clone_size: -; j_call: TRBJ1-5; d_call: -; cdr3_nt: TGTGCCAGCAGTGAAAGACTAGGGCCTTATAGCAATCAGCCCCAGCATTTT; cdr3_aa: CASSERLGPYSNQPQHF
v_call: TRBV5-1; clone_size: many; j_call: TRBJ1-1; d_call: -; cdr3_nt: TGCGCCAGCAGCTTTGAGACCTCAATGAACACTGAAGCTTTCTTT; cdr3_aa: CASSFETSMNTEAFF
v_call: TRBV9; clone_size: -; j_call: TRBJ2-5; d_call: -; cdr3_nt: TGTGCCAGCAGTGGAAGACTAGACGAGACCCAGTACTTC; cdr3_aa: CASSGRLDETQYF
v_call: TRBV30; clone_size: -; j_call: TRBJ1-1; d_call: -; cdr3_nt: TGTGCCTGGAGTGTACGAGGGAACACTGAAGCTTTCTTT; cdr3_aa: CAWSVRGNTEAFF
v_call: TRBV25-1; clone_size: many; j_call: TRBJ2-7; d_call: -; cdr3_nt: TGTGCCAGCAGTGAATCCGCAGCCTACGCCTACGAGCAGTACTTC; cdr3_aa: CASSESAAYAYEQYF
v_call: TRBV7-2; clone_size: many; j_call: TRBJ1-2; d_call: -; cdr3_nt: TGTGCCAGCAGCTTAGCGGGGGCGGGAGGCTACACCTTC; cdr3_aa: CASSLAGAGGYTF
v_call: TRBV29-1; clone_size: many; j_call: TRBJ1-2; d_call: -; cdr3_nt: TGCAGCGTTGAAAGCAGGGGCTATGGCTACACCTTC; cdr3_aa: CSVESRGYGYTF
v_call: TRBV14; clone_size: many; j_call: TRBJ1-2; d_call: -; cdr3_nt: TGTGCCAGCAGCCAAGATTGGCCCGCCTATGGCTACACCTTC; cdr3_aa: CASSQDWPAYGYTF
v_call: TRBV20-1; clone_size: few; j_call: TRBJ2-4; d_call: TRBD1; cdr3_nt: TGCAGTGCTATAGGACAGGGGGCCGCATTAGCCAAAAACATTCAGTACTTC; cdr3_aa: CSAIGQGAALAKNIQYF
v_call: TRBV12-3/TRBV12-4; clone_size: -; j_call: TRBJ1-1; d_call: -; cdr3_nt: TGTGCCACCAGTTGGGGGGGCACTGAAGCTTTCTTT; cdr3_aa: CATSWGGTEAFF
v_call: TRBV19; clone_size: many; j_call: TRBJ1-2; d_call: -; cdr3_nt: TGTGCCACCGCCCTGGGGGGGCTCGGCTACACCTTC; cdr3_aa: CATALGGLGYTF
v_call: TRBV2; clone_size: many; j_call: TRBJ1-6; d_call: -; cdr3_nt: TGTGCCAGCAGTGAAATGTCGGCAGTTCTCTATAATTCACCCCTCCACTTT; cdr3_aa: CASSEMSAVLYNSPLHF